A selection of T cell receptor beta chains follows, all from one sample in a study of cytomegalovirus exposure and HLA in healthy donors. Assay: immunoSEQ multiplex PCR; the TCRdb copy retains only in-frame clones and omits some. The repertoire holds some 180,000 clones, around 86% seen once, with roughly 6.6% in the top ten. Material for sequencing was PBMCs. The receptors were gathered from a man between 25 and 39 years old in good health and CMV-seropositive. Both conserved end residues are part of each CDR3. A D gene is named only where the DNA matches it firmly. Not every row has a clone size; where given, it reads once, few, many or a size class.

d_call: TRBD2
clone_size: few
v_call: TRBV5-1
j_call: TRBJ2-3
cdr3_nt: TGCGCCAGCAGCTTGGAAACTAGCGGCTCGGATACGCAGTATTTT
cdr3_aa: CASSLETSGSDTQYF

d_call: .
clone_size: .
v_call: TRBV4-3
j_call: TRBJ2-2
cdr3_nt: TGCGCCAGCAGCCAAGATACAGGGTCAAACACCGGGGAGCTGTTTTTT
cdr3_aa: CASSQDTGSNTGELFF

d_call: .
clone_size: .
v_call: TRBV6-5
j_call: TRBJ1-1
cdr3_nt: TGTGCCAGCAGATCGAATAGGGGAATCACTGAAGCTTTCTTT
cdr3_aa: CASRSNRGITEAFF

d_call: .
clone_size: .
v_call: TRBV7-2
j_call: TRBJ1-3
cdr3_nt: TGTGCCAGCAGCTTAGTCGGCGACACCATATATTTT
cdr3_aa: CASSLVGDTIYF

d_call: .
clone_size: .
v_call: TRBV6-6
j_call: TRBJ1-6
cdr3_nt: TGTGCCAGCAGGTCCAGTAAAAGCTCCTATAATTCACCCCTCCACTTT
cdr3_aa: CASRSSKSSYNSPLHF

d_call: .
clone_size: .
v_call: TRBV5-6
j_call: TRBJ1-1
cdr3_nt: TGTGCCAGCAGCTGGACAGATTTGAACACTGAAGCTTTCTTT
cdr3_aa: CASSWTDLNTEAFF

d_call: TRBD1
clone_size: few
v_call: TRBV5-1
j_call: TRBJ2-1
cdr3_nt: TGCGCCAGCAGCAATGCCCGGACAGGGGATGATGAGCAGTTCTTC
cdr3_aa: CASSNARTGDDEQFF

d_call: TRBD2
clone_size: .
v_call: TRBV5-6
j_call: TRBJ2-3
cdr3_nt: TGTGCCAGCAGACGAGCGGGAGGGGGCACAGATACGCAGTATTTT
cdr3_aa: CASRRAGGGTDTQYF

d_call: .
clone_size: many
v_call: TRBV19
j_call: TRBJ1-2
cdr3_nt: TGTGCCAGTAGTCTCAGCGCGACAGCCAGCTATGGCTACACCTTC
cdr3_aa: CASSLSATASYGYTF

d_call: .
clone_size: .
v_call: TRBV14
j_call: TRBJ1-2
cdr3_nt: TGTGCCAGCAGCCAAGAGATGGGCAGAACCTATGGCTACACCTTC
cdr3_aa: CASSQEMGRTYGYTF

d_call: .
clone_size: .
v_call: TRBV19
j_call: TRBJ1-1
cdr3_nt: TGTGCCAGTAGGGATTTCCAGAACACTGAAGCTTTCTTT
cdr3_aa: CASRDFQNTEAFF

d_call: TRBD2
clone_size: .
v_call: TRBV30
j_call: TRBJ2-1
cdr3_nt: TGTGCCTGGAGTGGGACTAGCGGGAGGAGAGGGAGCTCCTACAATGAGCAGTTCTTC
cdr3_aa: CAWSGTSGRRGSSYNEQFF

d_call: .
clone_size: .
v_call: TRBV6-9
j_call: TRBJ1-4
cdr3_nt: TGTGCCATTCCCCGGTTGGATTTGGGTGAAAAACTGTTTTTT
cdr3_aa: CAIPRLDLGEKLFF

d_call: TRBD2
clone_size: .
v_call: TRBV7-3
j_call: TRBJ2-3
cdr3_nt: TGTGCCAGCAGCTTAGGGCTAGCGGGAGGGCTTAGCACAGATACGCAGTATTTT
cdr3_aa: CASSLGLAGGLSTDTQYF

d_call: TRBD1
clone_size: once
v_call: TRBV15
j_call: TRBJ2-7
cdr3_nt: TGTGCCACCAGCAGATCAACAGGGGTTTGGTACGAGCAGTACTTC
cdr3_aa: CATSRSTGVWYEQYF

d_call: TRBD2
clone_size: .
v_call: TRBV7-9
j_call: TRBJ2-7
cdr3_nt: TGTGCCAGCAGCCAGGGACTAGCGAGTTACGAGCAGTACTTC
cdr3_aa: CASSQGLASYEQYF

d_call: .
clone_size: once
v_call: TRBV6-5
j_call: TRBJ2-6
cdr3_nt: TGTGCCAGCAGTAAACAGGGTTCTGGGGCCAACGTCCTGACTTTC
cdr3_aa: CASSKQGSGANVLTF

d_call: TRBD2
clone_size: .
v_call: TRBV19
j_call: TRBJ2-1
cdr3_nt: TGTGCCAGTAGGTCAGGGAGCGGGGATTACAATGAGCAGTTCTTC
cdr3_aa: CASRSGSGDYNEQFF

d_call: .
clone_size: .
v_call: TRBV14
j_call: TRBJ1-3
cdr3_nt: TGTGCCAGCAGCCGTCAGGGGCCCACATCGGGAAACACCATATATTTT
cdr3_aa: CASSRQGPTSGNTIYF

d_call: TRBD2
clone_size: .
v_call: TRBV5-1
j_call: TRBJ2-7
cdr3_nt: TGCGCCAGCAGCTTGGGTAGCGGGATCCCCTACGAGCAGTACTTC
cdr3_aa: CASSLGSGIPYEQYF

d_call: .
clone_size: .
v_call: TRBV5-6
j_call: TRBJ1-5
cdr3_nt: TGTGCCAGCAGCTTGGCCCCGGGCTCTAATCAGCCCCAGCATTTT
cdr3_aa: CASSLAPGSNQPQHF

d_call: .
clone_size: .
v_call: TRBV5-1
j_call: TRBJ1-3
cdr3_nt: TGCGCCAGCAGCTTTGGGGTCTCAGGAAACACCATATATTTT
cdr3_aa: CASSFGVSGNTIYF

d_call: TRBD2
clone_size: .
v_call: TRBV6-5
j_call: TRBJ2-2
cdr3_nt: TGTGCCAGCAGGGCGGGAGAAACCGGGGAGCTGTTTTTT
cdr3_aa: CASRAGETGELFF

d_call: .
clone_size: .
v_call: TRBV6-1
j_call: TRBJ1-3
cdr3_nt: TGTGCCAGCAGGGAGGACGGCGGAAACACCATATATTTT
cdr3_aa: CASREDGGNTIYF

d_call: .
clone_size: .
v_call: TRBV27
j_call: TRBJ2-2
cdr3_nt: TGTGCCAGCAGTTTACAGGGCTCCCGGGCCGGGGAGCTGTTTTTT
cdr3_aa: CASSLQGSRAGELFF

d_call: .
clone_size: .
v_call: TRBV5-6
j_call: TRBJ1-1
cdr3_nt: TGTGCCAGCAGCGTGGGACAATACCTTTATCGGGCTTTCTTT
cdr3_aa: CASSVGQYLYRAFF

d_call: .
clone_size: .
v_call: TRBV14
j_call: TRBJ1-5
cdr3_nt: TGTGCCAGCAGCCAAGATCCCAATCAGCCCCAGCATTTT
cdr3_aa: CASSQDPNQPQHF

d_call: TRBD1
clone_size: .
v_call: TRBV7-9
j_call: TRBJ2-7
cdr3_nt: TGTGCCAGCAGCTTCGCGGACAGGGTCTTGTTCGAGCAGTACTTC
cdr3_aa: CASSFADRVLFEQYF

d_call: .
clone_size: .
v_call: TRBV7-6
j_call: TRBJ2-7
cdr3_nt: TGTGCCAGCAGCTTACTAACAGGATACTACGAGCAGTACTTC
cdr3_aa: CASSLLTGYYEQYF

d_call: .
clone_size: few
v_call: TRBV4-1
j_call: TRBJ1-3
cdr3_nt: TGCGCCAGCAGTGGGGTTCGTGGAAACACCATATATTTT
cdr3_aa: CASSGVRGNTIYF

d_call: .
clone_size: .
v_call: TRBV19
j_call: TRBJ2-2
cdr3_nt: TGTGCCAGTAGGGGCTCGAAGGGTATCGGGGAGCTGTTTTTT
cdr3_aa: CASRGSKGIGELFF

d_call: .
clone_size: .
v_call: TRBV6-1
j_call: TRBJ1-5
cdr3_nt: TGTGCCAGCAGTGCAACCCGGGACACCGATCAGCCCCAGCATTTT
cdr3_aa: CASSATRDTDQPQHF

d_call: .
clone_size: .
v_call: TRBV30
j_call: TRBJ1-4
cdr3_nt: TGTGCCTGGAGGTCCCCGAGATGGAGTGAACTGTTTTTT
cdr3_aa: CAWRSPRWSELFF

d_call: .
clone_size: .
v_call: TRBV28
j_call: TRBJ1-2
cdr3_nt: TGTGCCAGCAGTTCCCCCCCCGTTGCCGGTGGCTACACCTTC
cdr3_aa: CASSSPPVAGGYTF

d_call: TRBD2
clone_size: once
v_call: TRBV4-1
j_call: TRBJ2-7
cdr3_nt: TGCGCCAGCAGCCATGATAGCGGGGGCGAGCAGTACTTC
cdr3_aa: CASSHDSGGEQYF

d_call: .
clone_size: .
v_call: TRBV14
j_call: TRBJ2-2
cdr3_nt: TGTGCCAGCAGCCCGGCGCATGGCGGGGAGCTGTTTTTT
cdr3_aa: CASSPAHGGELFF

d_call: .
clone_size: .
v_call: TRBV27
j_call: TRBJ1-2
cdr3_nt: TGTGCCAGCAGTTTAGCCTCTGGCGACTATGGCTACACCTTC
cdr3_aa: CASSLASGDYGYTF

d_call: .
clone_size: .
v_call: TRBV7-9
j_call: TRBJ2-1
cdr3_nt: TGTGCCAGCAGCTCCGGGGGTGAGCAGTTCTTC
cdr3_aa: CASSSGGEQFF

d_call: TRBD1
clone_size: .
v_call: TRBV7-2
j_call: TRBJ1-2
cdr3_nt: TGTGCCAGCAGCTTACACCGGGACAGGTCTGGCTACACCTTC
cdr3_aa: CASSLHRDRSGYTF

d_call: .
clone_size: .
v_call: TRBV6-6
j_call: TRBJ1-5
cdr3_nt: TGTGCCAGCAGACCCGGGCTCGGGGGCGCGAATCAGCCCCAGCATTTT
cdr3_aa: CASRPGLGGANQPQHF

d_call: .
clone_size: .
v_call: TRBV7-6
j_call: TRBJ2-7
cdr3_nt: TGTGCCAGCAGCTTAGGCAATGGACGGACCCACTCCTACGAGCAGTACTTC
cdr3_aa: CASSLGNGRTHSYEQYF

d_call: .
clone_size: .
v_call: TRBV6-5
j_call: TRBJ2-2
cdr3_nt: TGTGCCAGCAGGCCCATCGGGGAGCTGTTTTTT
cdr3_aa: CASRPIGELFF

d_call: .
clone_size: few
v_call: TRBV15
j_call: TRBJ1-6
cdr3_nt: TGTGCCACCAGCAGAGATCCCCCAACAGGGATCAGGAATTCACCCCTCCACTTT
cdr3_aa: CATSRDPPTGIRNSPLHF

d_call: .
clone_size: .
v_call: TRBV6-5
j_call: TRBJ1-1
cdr3_nt: TGTGCCAGCAGTTACGATCGGGTGGGGAACGCTGAAGCTTTCTTT
cdr3_aa: CASSYDRVGNAEAFF

d_call: .
clone_size: .
v_call: TRBV2
j_call: TRBJ2-7
cdr3_nt: TGTGCCAGCAGTGCCAAAAAACAACTAGGGCTGGGCTACGAGCAGTACTTC
cdr3_aa: CASSAKKQLGLGYEQYF

d_call: .
clone_size: .
v_call: TRBV4-3
j_call: TRBJ2-1
cdr3_nt: TGCGCCAGCAGCCAAGATGGGCGGGGGCTGAATGAGCAGTTCTTC
cdr3_aa: CASSQDGRGLNEQFF

d_call: TRBD2
clone_size: .
v_call: TRBV6-6
j_call: TRBJ2-1
cdr3_nt: TGTGCCAGCAGTTTTAGCGGGGGATCCTACAATGAGCAGTTCTTC
cdr3_aa: CASSFSGGSYNEQFF

d_call: TRBD2
clone_size: .
v_call: TRBV10-3
j_call: TRBJ2-1
cdr3_nt: TGTGCCATCAGTGACGAAATCGGGACTAGCGGGACGAACAATGAGCAGTTCTTC
cdr3_aa: CAISDEIGTSGTNNEQFF